This passage covers 32 T cell receptor beta chains from one sample sequenced in a study of T cell changes during pregnancy in multiple sclerosis (dated by TCRdb to between 2019 and 2020). Libraries were prepared through the immunoSEQ multiplex PCR assay. What TCRdb holds here is the immuneACCESS table cut down to in-frame rearrangements. Part of the clones is not present; checked against another copy, under half of the missing clones reflect an unresolved V gene, and the others are unexplained. The sample has nearly 45,000 clones on record, roughly 96% of them singletons. Over 0.8% of the sample is held by the ten biggest clonotypes. The specimen was peripheral blood, collected in the second trimester of pregnancy. The receptors here all came from a female donor with multiple sclerosis, enrolled in a pregnancy study.

The chain is built from TRBV2 and TRBJ2-1; 8 bases line up with TRBD2. V lost 4 bases to trimming and J lost 1 base; unmatched junction nucleotides: 3. CDR3 length equals 15 residues. The germline CDR1 and CDR2 sequences are SNHLY and FYNNEI. CDR3 bases: TGTGCCAGCAGTGTCGGGAGGGGATCCTACAATGAGCAGTTCTTC. This sequence encodes CASSVGRGSYNEQFF.

The chain carries TRBV19 and TRBJ1-5; the D gene is possibly TRBD1 (6 bases). This CDR3 is 15 amino acids long. Trimming left V 2 bases short and J 3 bases short, with 11 bases between. CDR1 is LNHDA, CDR2 SQIVND, per germline (reference sequence). The CDR3 sequence: CASSIRTDYNQPQHF. The CDR3 bases are TGTGCCAGTAGTATAAGGACAGATTACAATCAGCCCCAGCATTTT.

V gene TRBV4-2 combines with J gene TRBJ2-5, with TRBD2 matching over 9 bases. This CDR3 contains 17 residues. CDR1 is LGHNA, CDR2 YNFKEQ, per germline. V trimming: 1 base; J trimming: 2 bases; junction bases outside the gene matches: 8. This CDR3 is CASSQASSLAGQETQYF. CDR3 DNA sequence: TGTGCCAGCAGCCAAGCCAGTAGTCTAGCGGGGCAAGAGACCCAGTACTTC.

This clone was seen only once. The chain carries TRBV19 and TRBJ1-6; unclear D gene. V lost 3 bases, J lost 4 bases, and 10 bases lay in between. The CDR3 contains 15 residues. Germline V lookup: CDR1 LNHDA, CDR2 SQIVND (reference sequence). CDR3 sequence reads: CASSIHQTYNSPLHF. The CDR3 nucleotides are TGTGCCAGTAGTATTCACCAGACATATAATTCACCCCTCCACTTT.

V gene TRBV5-1 combines with J gene TRBJ2-5; no clear D. Germline V gene sequence: CDR1 SGHRS, CDR2 YFSETQ. The CDR3 extends over 13 amino acids. The ends were cut back, 5 bases at V and 5 bases at J, with 13 bases in the middle. CDR3 sequence reads: CASSSLDGETQYF. The DNA for the CDR3 is TGCGCCAGCAGTTCTCTAGACGGGGAGACCCAGTACTTC.

This chain connects TRBV5-1 to TRBJ2-1; D gene ambiguous. The germline CDR1 and CDR2 sequences are SGHRS and YFSETQ. CDR3 size: 15 residues. Trimming shortened V by 9 bases and J by 0 bases, and 16 bases separated the two germline ends. The CDR3 DNA reads TGCGCCACCTCCCCGGTGAGTAGCTCCTACAATGAGCAGTTCTTC. Translation gives CATSPVSSSYNEQFF.

This chain uses TRBV6-1 with TRBJ2-3; 10 nucleotides line up with TRBD2. Trimming at V came to 4 bases and at J to 4 bases, leaving 11 bases not matched to a gene. CDR3 length equals 17 residues. Germline values: CDR1 MNHNS, CDR2 SASEGT. CDR3 sequence: CASSVLPGLATADTQYF. The CDR3 bases are TGTGCCAGCAGTGTCCTACCGGGACTAGCGACGGCAGATACGCAGTATTTT.

The chain links TRBV7-2 to TRBJ2-4; TRBD2 agrees at 9 bases. Germline V gives CDR1 SGHTA, CDR2 FQGNSA. The junction had 7 bases not matched to a gene; V was cut back by 3 bases and J by 7 bases. This CDR3 is 15 amino acids long. The CDR3, as DNA: TGTGCCAGCAGCTTTTCAGGCGGGGGGGCGAACATTCAGTACTTC. It is translated as CASSFSGGGANIQYF.

The gene calls are TRBV5-1 and TRBJ2-2, with 9 positions matching TRBD1. V gave up 0 bases and J gave up 5 bases; unmatched junction bases: 5. Germline V gene lookup returns CDR1 SGHRS and CDR2 YFSETQ. The CDR3 totals 16 residues. The CDR3 loop reads CASSLAGTGRTGELFF. The CDR3 DNA is TGCGCCAGCAGCTTGGCAGGGACAGGGCGAACCGGGGAGCTGTTTTTT.

This chain connects TRBV19 to TRBJ2-3, with 12 bases that match TRBD2. From germline, CDR1 is LNHDA and CDR2 SQIVND (reference sequence). V lost 5 bases, J lost 7 bases, and 7 bases stayed unmatched. The CDR3 runs to 15 residues. The CDR3 nucleotides read TGTGCCAGTAGTCCCCTAGCGGGAGGGCCTTATACGCAGTATTTT. This encodes CASSPLAGGPYTQYF.

The CDR3 nucleotides are TGTGCCAGCTCCCCTAGCGGGAGGGACAATGAGCAGTTCTTC. Its protein product is CASSPSGRDNEQFF. The chain is built from TRBV18 and TRBJ2-1; 12 bases are a match to TRBD2. The CDR3 contains 14 residues. V shed 6 bases, J shed 5 bases, and the junction held 2 bases outside the gene matches. Per germline, CDR1 KGHSH and CDR2 LQKENI.

The chain is built from TRBV5-4 and TRBJ2-5; D uncertain. The germline gives CDR1 SGHNT, CDR2 YYREEE (reference sequence). Trimming removed 5 bases from V and 3 bases from J, with 11 bases in between. CDR3 size: 13 residues. In DNA, the CDR3 is TGTGCCAGCAGTCTGTGGCTGGAAGAGACCCAGTACTTC. Translating it yields CASSLWLEETQYF.

This chain connects TRBV7-2 to TRBJ2-5, with 7 nucleotides matching TRBD2. CDR1 is SGHTA and CDR2 is FQGNSA in the germline V gene. The CDR3 covers 13 residues. V lost 3 bases, J lost 4 bases, and 2 bases stayed unmatched. DNA of the CDR3: TGTGCCAGCAGCTTGAAGCGGGGAGAGACCCAGTACTTC. Protein product: CASSLKRGETQYF.

This clone was seen just once. The rearrangement links TRBV7-2 to TRBJ1-1; no clear D gene. This CDR3 is 15 amino acids long. Deletions cut 1 base from V and 2 bases from J, with 11 bases between. Germline CDR1 SGHTA, CDR2 FQGNSA. The CDR3 sequence: CASSLVGGINTEAFF. CDR3 bases: TGTGCCAGCAGCTTAGTGGGAGGGATTAACACTGAAGCTTTCTTT.

This chain joins TRBV7-7 and TRBJ1-5, with 8 bases that match TRBD1. This CDR3 has 17 residues. Germline V gives CDR1 SSHAT, CDR2 FNYEAQ (reference sequence). With 6 bases clipped from V and 0 bases from J, the junction kept 10 bases outside the gene matches. The CDR3 DNA follows: TGTGCCAGCAGATCCCGACAGGGGTGCTATAGCAATCAGCCCCAGCATTTT. Translated: CASRSRQGCYSNQPQHF.

The chain combines TRBV27 with TRBJ1-1; D gene ambiguous. Trimming left V 6 bases short and J 2 bases short, with 13 bases between. CDR1 and CDR2 from the germline V gene are MNHEY and SMNVEV (reference sequence). The CDR3 length is 14 residues. CDR3 in amino acids: CASSQLRGNTEAFF. The CDR3 coding sequence is TGTGCCAGCAGCCAACTTCGGGGAAACACTGAAGCTTTCTTT.

This rearrangement joins TRBV19 to TRBJ1-4; D ambiguous. The ends were cut back, 3 bases at V and 6 bases at J, with 17 bases in the middle. Germline assignment: CDR1 LNHDA and CDR2 SQIVND (reference sequence). The CDR3 extends over 16 amino acids. CDR3 coding DNA: TGTGCCAGTAGTATCCCGAGAGTACGGAGGGATGAAAAACTGTTTTTT. It yields the protein CASSIPRVRRDEKLFF.

The gene calls are TRBV9 and TRBJ2-1; 13 nucleotides match TRBD2. The V gene's germline CDR1 is SGDLS and CDR2 YYNGEE. The length of the CDR3 is 16 residues. The trim removed 3 bases at V and 8 bases at J, leaving 8 bases unmatched. The CDR3 is CASSDTSGGAADEQFF. The CDR3 nucleotides read TGTGCCAGCAGCGACACTAGCGGGGGGGCCGCGGATGAGCAGTTCTTC. Full variable domain (missing parts from reference TRBV9 and TRBJ2-1): DSGVTQTPKHLITATGQRVTLRCSPRSGDLSVYWYQQSLDQGLQFLIQYYNGEERAKGNILERFSAQQFPDLHSELNLSSLELGDSALYFCASSDTSGGAADEQFFGPGTRLTVL.

This chain links TRBV12-2 with TRBJ2-1; TRBD1 is the table's D call, not checked against the DNA. TRBV12-2 is classified as a pseudogene. The CDR3 has 15 residues. The CDR3 sequence: CASRLPGQVHNEQFF. The CDR3 region has the DNA TGTGCAAGTCGCTTACCGGGACAGGTTCACAATGAGCAGTTCTTC.

V is TRBV2 and J is TRBJ1-2, with a possible D match to TRBD1 (5 bases). The CDR3 sequence is 14 residues long. V lost 0 bases and J lost 4, with 9 bases in between. The germline CDR1 and CDR2 sequences are SNHLY and FYNNEI. The DNA of the CDR3 is TGTGCCAGCAGTGAAGCGCTTCAGGGCTATGGCTACACCTTC. Amino acids: CASSEALQGYGYTF.

This rearrangement joins TRBV11-2 to TRBJ2-6; no clear D gene. Trimming shortened V by 5 bases and J by 4 bases, and 12 bases separated the two germline ends. CDR1 is SGHAT, CDR2 FQNNGV, per germline. This CDR3 has 15 amino acids. CDR3 nucleotides: TGTGCCAGCAGCCCCAGGTTCTCCGGGGCCAACGTCCTGACTTTC. Its protein product is CASSPRFSGANVLTF.

The rearrangement links TRBV19 to TRBJ1-5; 8 bases map to TRBD1. In germline, CDR1 is LNHDA, CDR2 SQIVND (reference sequence). The V segment lost 3 bases and the J segment 6 bases; nucleotides outside the gene matches: 10. CDR3 length: 16 residues. CDR3 sequence (DNA): TGTGCCAGTAGTATCGGAATGGGGGACAGGAGTCAGCCCCAGCATTTT. Translating gives CASSIGMGDRSQPQHF. The full variable domain, completed using reference TRBV19 and TRBJ1-5, is DGGITQSPKYLFRKEGQNVTLSCEQNLNHDAMYWYRQDPGQGLRLIYYSQIVNDFQKGDIAEGYSVSREKKESFPLTVTSAQKNPTAFYLCASSIGMGDRSQPQHFGDGTRLSIL.

CDR3 sequence reads: CASSLRGEAFF. CDR3 bases: TGTGCCAGCAGTTTACGGGGGGAAGCTTTCTTT. This sequence joins TRBV28 and TRBJ1-1, with a tentative D call TRBD1 (5 bases). The ends were cut back, 2 bases at V and 8 bases at J, with 6 bases in the middle. CDR3 length equals 11 residues. The V gene's germline CDR1 is MDHEN and CDR2 SYDVKM.

This chain uses TRBV15 with TRBJ2-7; 8 positions agree with TRBD2. The J segment lost 2 bases and the V segment lost 8 bases, leaving 8 bases of the junction unmatched. Germline CDR1 is LNHNV and CDR2 is YYDKDF (reference sequence). The CDR3 extends over 14 amino acids. The CDR3 nucleotides read TGTGCCACCCGGGGGGGCGCGAACACCTACGAGCAGTACTTC. Amino acid sequence: CATRGGANTYEQYF. Using reference TRBV15 and TRBJ2-7 for the parts outside the CDR3, the full variable domain is DAMVIQNPRYQVTQFGKPVTLSCSQTLNHNVMYWYQQKSSQAPKLLFHYYDKDFNNEADTPDNFQSRRPNTSFCFLDIRSPGLGDTAMYLCATRGGANTYEQYFGPGTRLTVT.

The genes are TRBV27 and TRBJ1-1, with a possible D match to TRBD1 (5 bases). Germline loops: CDR1 MNHEY, CDR2 SMNVEV (reference sequence). This CDR3 has 17 residues. V lost 4 bases to trimming and J lost 0 bases, with 18 bases between them. This chain's CDR3 is CASSSRRALPLNTEAFF. In DNA, the CDR3 is TGTGCCAGCAGTTCCCGCAGGGCCCTACCGCTGAACACTGAAGCTTTCTTT.

The chain couples TRBV28 to TRBJ1-2; 9 bases are a match to TRBD1. The CDR3 totals 15 residues. Germline values: CDR1 MDHEN, CDR2 SYDVKM. The ends lost 3 bases at V and 5 bases at J; junction bases unmatched: 7. The CDR3: CASSFRDRAAYGYTF. CDR3 sequence (DNA): TGTGCCAGCAGTTTTAGGGACAGGGCGGCTTATGGCTACACCTTC.

The V and J genes are TRBV19 and TRBJ2-5; D call uncertain. The CDR3 spans 11 residues. CDR1 LNHDA and CDR2 SQIVND come from the germline V gene (reference sequence). V dropped 4 bases and J dropped 4 bases, with 4 bases sitting between them. CDR3 in DNA: TGTGCCAGTAGTACCAGAGAGACCCAGTACTTC. This sequence encodes CASSTRETQYF.

This chain links TRBV18 with TRBJ2-1; 8 bases match TRBD2. The V segment lost 3 bases and the J segment 9 bases; nucleotides outside the gene matches: 7. In germline, CDR1 is KGHSH, CDR2 LQKENI. The CDR3 extends over 14 amino acids. The CDR3 loop reads CASSPERERAEQFF. The CDR3 coding sequence is TGTGCCAGCTCACCTGAGCGGGAGCGGGCTGAGCAGTTCTTC. Drawing the rest from reference TRBV18 and TRBJ2-1, the complete variable domain is NAGVMQNPRHLVRRRGQEARLRCSPMKGHSHVYWYRQLPEEGLKFMVYLQKENIIDESGMPKERFSAEFPKEGPSILRIQQVVRGDSAAYFCASSPERERAEQFFGPGTRLTVL.

The CDR3 protein is CASSLHTMNTEAFF. CDR3 coding DNA: TGTGCCAGCAGCTTACACACTATGAACACTGAAGCTTTCTTT. The chain carries TRBV7-9 and TRBJ1-1; D unresolved. Germline V gene data show CDR1 as SEHNR and CDR2 as FQNEAQ (reference sequence). The CDR3 has 14 amino acids. Trimming pared 2 bases from V and 0 bases from J, leaving 7 bases between.

This clone is a singleton in its sample. The chain is built from TRBV5-1 and TRBJ2-3, with D hard to call. The V gene lost 1 base and the J gene lost 5 bases, with 8 bases spanning the gap. The germline CDR1 and CDR2 sequences are SGHRS and YFSETQ. The CDR3 covers 13 residues. The CDR3 sequence is CASSLIPRDTQYF. For the CDR3, the DNA is TGCGCCAGCAGCTTGATCCCGAGAGATACGCAGTATTTT.

The chain recombines TRBV5-4 with TRBJ1-1; no clear D gene. The length of the CDR3 is 14 residues. CDR1 and CDR2 from the germline V gene are SGHNT and YYREEE (reference sequence). Trimming cost V 0 bases and J 1 base, with 7 bases left between them. The CDR3 DNA reads TGTGCCAGCAGCTTGGAGCCGGGGAACACTGAAGCTTTCTTT. Translating gives CASSLEPGNTEAFF.

This chain's CDR3 is CSASSTNTQYF. For the CDR3, the DNA is TGCAGTGCTTCCAGTACAAATACGCAGTATTTT. V is TRBV20-1 and J is TRBJ2-3; D is unclear. V lost 5 bases and J lost 7, with 10 bases in between. The CDR3 is 11 amino acids. The V gene's germline CDR1 is DFQATT and CDR2 SNEGSKA (reference sequence).